This is a list of T cell receptor beta chains from one sample in a study of T cell responses to AZD1222 COVID-19 vaccine. Assay: immunoSEQ multiplex PCR; the TCRdb copy retains only in-frame clones and omits some. The sample holds 130,000 to 150,000 clones; just over 90% are singletons and the top ten take under 2%. Sequenced here: peripheral blood, sampled on day 0 of AZD1222 vaccination. Receptors originate from an adult in good health. The CDR3 runs from the conserved cysteine through the conserved F or W. D genes are given only for firm matches. Rows give clone size only sometimes, using once, few, many, or a class for an expanded clone.

CASRDRGQHSPLHF	TGTGCCAGCAGGGATCGGGGGCAACATTCACCCCTCCACTTT	NA	TRBJ1-6	TRBV27	NA
CASSESGAGSFSIF	TGCGCCAGCAGTGAGTCGGGAGCGGGTTCCTTTAGTATCTTC	NA	TRBJ2-1	TRBV10-1	NA
CSVARDSYEQYF	TGCAGCGTAGCGCGGGACTCCTACGAGCAGTACTTC	NA	TRBJ2-7	TRBV29-1	NA
CASSYQGWVAGNTIYF	TGTGCCAGCAGTTACCAGGGCTGGGTTGCCGGAAACACCATATATTTT	NA	TRBJ1-3	TRBV6-5	NA
CASSLSGFSQPQHF	TGTGCCAGCAGTTTATCAGGGTTTAGCCAGCCCCAGCATTTT	NA	TRBJ1-5	TRBV27	NA
CASSPSADRGRGYGYTF	TGTGCCAGCAGTCCGTCAGCGGACAGGGGACGGGGCTATGGCTACACCTTC	TRBD1	TRBJ1-2	TRBV3-1/TRBV3-2	NA
CASSPETAGNTIYF	TGTGCCAGCTCACCAGAAACAGCTGGAAACACCATATATTTT	NA	TRBJ1-3	TRBV18	NA
CASSPQQVFSTDTQYF	TGTGCCAGCTCACCACAACAGGTTTTTAGCACAGATACGCAGTATTTT	NA	TRBJ2-3	TRBV18	NA
CASSRGAQIGTQEEKLFF	TGTGCCAGTAGCCGGGGGGCTCAAATCGGGACCCAGGAAGAAAAACTGTTTTTT	NA	TRBJ1-4	TRBV19	NA
CSVEDRRSYSYNEQFF	TGCAGCGTTGAAGATAGGAGGTCCTACTCCTACAATGAGCAGTTCTTC	NA	TRBJ2-1	TRBV29-1	NA
CASSYSNGGEQYF	TGTGCCAGCAGTTACTCGAACGGGGGCGAGCAGTACTTC	NA	TRBJ2-7	TRBV6-2/TRBV6-3	few
CASSVVGTQPQHF	TGTGCCAGCAGCGTAGTAGGGACTCAGCCCCAGCATTTT	NA	TRBJ1-5	TRBV9	NA
CASSLSRETEAFF	TGTGCCAGCAGCCTAAGCAGGGAGACTGAAGCTTTCTTT	NA	TRBJ1-1	TRBV7-2	NA
CASSIDFETGVGETQYF	TGTGCCAGTAGTATAGATTTTGAGACAGGGGTCGGAGAGACCCAGTACTTC	TRBD1	TRBJ2-5	TRBV19	NA
CASSLGNGPNQPQHF	TGTGCCAGCAGCTTAGGGAACGGACCCAATCAGCCCCAGCATTTT	NA	TRBJ1-5	TRBV7-6	NA
CASSLVWGDGYTF	TGTGCCAGCAGCTTAGTATGGGGGGATGGCTACACCTTC	NA	TRBJ1-2	TRBV7-9	NA
CSASRGPVDTEAFF	TGCAGTGCTAGTAGGGGGCCCGTGGACACTGAAGCTTTCTTT	TRBD1	TRBJ1-1	TRBV20-1	NA
CASSQVSADGYTF	TGTGCCAGCAGCCAAGTATCGGCTGATGGCTACACCTTC	NA	TRBJ1-2	TRBV3-1/TRBV3-2	NA
CASSLTGPEEQYF	TGTGCCAGCAGCTTGACAGGTCCTGAGGAGCAGTACTTC	NA	TRBJ2-7	TRBV7-9	once
CASKGGAGVFRSTEAFF	TGCGCCAGCAAGGGAGGGGCAGGGGTGTTTCGTAGCACTGAAGCTTTCTTT	NA	TRBJ1-1	TRBV5-1	once
CAWSVPGVAGSRKTQYF	TGTGCCTGGAGTGTACCGGGGGTAGCGGGGTCGCGGAAGACCCAGTACTTC	TRBD2	TRBJ2-5	TRBV30	NA
CASRGQPNTEAFF	TGTGCCAGCCGGGGACAGCCGAACACTGAAGCTTTCTTT	TRBD1	TRBJ1-1	TRBV2	once
CASSPFGPQSKGEQYF	TGTGCCAGCTCACCTTTCGGGCCACAGTCTAAGGGCGAGCAGTACTTC	NA	TRBJ2-7	TRBV18	NA
CASSLEQGSNSPLHF	TGCGCCAGCAGCTTGGAACAGGGGAGTAATTCACCCCTCCACTTT	TRBD1	TRBJ1-6	TRBV5-1	NA
CASSPIYVVAGGTDTQYF	TGTGCCAGCTCACCAATCTACGTGGTAGCGGGGGGCACAGATACGCAGTATTTT	TRBD2	TRBJ2-3	TRBV18	NA
CASSPGQGGYTF	TGCGCCAGCAGCCCCGGACAAGGGGGCTACACCTTC	NA	TRBJ1-2	TRBV5-1	NA
CASSSAGQPNQPQHF	TGTGCCAGCAGTTCCGCGGGACAGCCGAATCAGCCCCAGCATTTT	TRBD1	TRBJ1-5	TRBV6-5	NA
CASSRESRYTF	TGTGCCAGCAGTAGGGAGAGTCGCTACACCTTC	NA	TRBJ1-2	TRBV6-6	NA
CASSRVQQGLGYTF	TGTGCCAGCAGCCGAGTCCAACAAGGGCTAGGCTACACCTTC	NA	TRBJ1-2	TRBV6-5	NA
CASGTEGDTQYF	TGTGCCAGCGGAACCGAGGGAGATACGCAGTATTTT	NA	TRBJ2-3	TRBV9	few
CASSLVPGENSGNTIYF	TGTGCCAGCAGCTTAGTACCGGGGGAGAACTCTGGAAACACCATATATTTT	NA	TRBJ1-3	TRBV7-8	NA
CSASRPASGNTIYF	TGCAGTGCTAGTAGGCCAGCGTCTGGAAACACCATATATTTT	NA	TRBJ1-3	TRBV20-1	once
CAWSVFGDTEAFF	TGTGCCTGGAGTGTTTTCGGGGACACTGAAGCTTTCTTT	NA	TRBJ1-1	TRBV30	NA
CASSTDRGETQYF	TGCGCCAGCAGCACGGACAGGGGGGAGACCCAGTACTTC	TRBD1	TRBJ2-5	TRBV5-1	NA
CASSPNQGQADEKLFF	TGTGCCAGCTCACCAAATCAGGGGCAGGCGGATGAAAAACTGTTTTTT	NA	TRBJ1-4	TRBV18	NA
CASSVLQTNSPLHF	TGTGCCAGCAGTGTCCTGCAGACGAATTCACCCCTCCACTTT	NA	TRBJ1-6	TRBV2	NA
CASTDLAGGSYNEQFF	TGCGCCAGCACCGACCTAGCGGGGGGCTCCTACAATGAGCAGTTCTTC	TRBD2	TRBJ2-1	TRBV5-1	NA
CASSLGAGGAAGELFF	TGTGCCAGCAGCTTAGGAGCGGGGGGGGCCGCGGGGGAGCTGTTTTTT	TRBD2	TRBJ2-2	TRBV7-2	once
CATSRGWSGDLETQYF	TGTGCCACCAGCAGAGGATGGTCGGGTGATTTGGAGACCCAGTACTTC	NA	TRBJ2-5	TRBV15	NA
CAWRGGQGSNQPQHF	TGTGCCTGGAGGGGGGGACAGGGAAGCAATCAGCCCCAGCATTTT	TRBD1	TRBJ1-5	TRBV30	NA
CASSIGIYTEAFF	TGTGCCAGTAGTATCGGCATATACACTGAAGCTTTCTTT	NA	TRBJ1-1	TRBV19	once
CASSQGQMNTEAFF	TGTGCCAGCAGCCAGGGACAGATGAACACTGAAGCTTTCTTT	TRBD1	TRBJ1-1	TRBV7-9	NA
CSASLRRGGVNTEAFF	TGCAGTGCGAGTCTCCGCCGGGGGGGGGTCAACACTGAAGCTTTCTTT	NA	TRBJ1-1	TRBV20-1	NA
CASSLTSGSSYEQYF	TGTGCCAGCAGCTTAACTAGCGGGAGCTCCTACGAGCAGTACTTC	TRBD2	TRBJ2-7	TRBV11-2	NA
CASSLAGTDTQYF	TGTGCCAGCAGCTTGGCAGGCACAGATACGCAGTATTTT	NA	TRBJ2-3	TRBV5-4	once
CASPTGNDYGYTF	TGTGCCAGTCCGACAGGGAACGACTATGGCTACACCTTC	TRBD1	TRBJ1-2	TRBV2	NA
CASSLPWTGEASEQYF	TGTGCCAGCAGCCTCCCCTGGACAGGGGAAGCGAGTGAGCAGTACTTC	TRBD1	TRBJ2-7	TRBV7-9	NA
CASSVFPGPNEKLFF	TGTGCCAGCAGCGTCTTTCCGGGTCCCAATGAAAAACTGTTTTTT	NA	TRBJ1-4	TRBV9	NA
CASSSGDGGNTEAFF	TGCGCCAGCAGCTCGGGGGACGGTGGAAACACTGAAGCTTTCTTT	NA	TRBJ1-1	TRBV5-1	NA
CASSLARGGTEAFF	TGTGCCAGCAGCTTAGCGCGGGGGGGCACTGAAGCTTTCTTT	NA	TRBJ1-1	TRBV13	NA